The clone carrying this TCR beta chain was detected a few times. Its antigen is undetermined. This specimen belongs to a study of cytomegalovirus exposure and HLA in healthy donors. Researchers ran the PCR with 60 Vbeta and 13 Jbeta primers. Using immunoSEQ multiplex PCR, the repertoire was profiled, and TCRdb retains in-frame clones only, with some absent. The sample gives roughly 100,000 clones, over 9.5% of which show up once; 16% is in the top ten. The CDR3 has 13 residues. Trimming shortened V by 7 bases and J by 0 bases, and 6 bases separated the two germline ends. Germline values: CDR1 LNHDA, CDR2 SQIVND (reference sequence). General study findings and limits: It was reported that the classifier diagnosed cytomegalovirus status with high specificity and sensitivity in both the original and validation cohorts. Follow-up analysis seemed to connect common viral pathogens with several of the most significant clusters identified. As immune exposure information, only CMV serostatus was available.

The V call is TRBV19, the J call TRBJ2-2; D is ambiguous. Sequenced material: PBMCs. This clonotype was obtained from a man aged 40-55 years in good health and CMV-seropositive. CDR3 sequence: CASTEPNTGELFF. The CDR3 region has the DNA TGTGCCAGTACCGAGCCGAACACCGGGGAGCTGTTTTTT.